These 8 T cell receptor beta chains came from one sample sequenced in a study of shared clonotypes between healthy human individuals. This table comes from immunoSEQ multiplex PCR, and its TCRdb copy is limited to in-frame clones, with some not included. The data hold millions of clones, with 80% to 95% observed a single time. Specimen: naive CD4+ T cells from PBMCs. Stated subset: CD45RA+ positively selected. The receptors stem from a man aged 18 to 29 in good health. Some clones in this sample may be carry-over from other donors' samples.

The rearrangement joins TRBV9 to TRBJ1-2, with D possibly TRBD1 on 5 matching bases. Trimming took 2 bases from V and 5 from J, leaving 13 bases between them. The length of the CDR3 is 14 residues. From germline, CDR1 is SGDLS and CDR2 YYNGEE. CDR3: CASSVLGTDYGYTF. In DNA form, the CDR3 reads TGTGCCAGCAGCGTCCTCGGGACTGATTATGGCTACACCTTC.

This clone was counted only a few times. Other DNA sequences in the same sample also yield this CDR3. This sequence joins TRBV11-2 and TRBJ1-1; TRBD1 matches 7 bases. The CDR3 totals 14 residues. V was pared by 5 bases and J by 1 base, with 4 bases of the junction left unmatched. CDR1 is SGHAT and CDR2 is FQNNGV in the germline V gene. The CDR3 DNA reads as TGTGCCAGCAGCATCCGACAGGGGAACACTGAAGCTTTCTTT. It is translated as CASSIRQGNTEAFF.

The chain is built from TRBV10-3 and TRBJ1-2, with 9 bases identical to TRBD1. This CDR3 comprises 14 residues. The V segment lost 4 bases and the J segment 4 bases; nucleotides outside the gene matches: 4. The germline V gene has CDR1 ENHRY and CDR2 SYGVKD. The DNA for the CDR3 is TGTGCCATCAGTGGGGGACAGGGAGGCTATGGCTACACCTTC. Translating it yields CAISGGQGGYGYTF.

CDR3 loop: CASSSTGRDGIQYF. As DNA, the CDR3 is TGCGCCAGCAGCTCTACAGGACGCGACGGCATTCAGTACTTC. This chain links TRBV5-1 with TRBJ2-4, with D perhaps TRBD1 (5 bases). Trimming cost V 3 bases and J 9 bases, with 16 bases left between them. Germline V gene sequence: CDR1 SGHRS, CDR2 YFSETQ. The CDR3 totals 14 residues.

The chain couples TRBV28 to TRBJ2-1; 9 nucleotides line up with TRBD2. V lost 8 bases and J lost 0; bases outside the gene matches: 2. The CDR3 runs to 14 residues. Germline loops: CDR1 MDHEN, CDR2 SYDVKM. The CDR3 nucleotides read TGTGCCAGCGAGACTAGCGGCTCCTACAATGAGCAGTTCTTC. It is translated as CASETSGSYNEQFF.

The chain links TRBV7-8 to TRBJ2-5; D remains unclear. Germline CDR1 and CDR2: SGHVS and FQNEAQ. The V end was cut by 2 bases, the J end by 3 bases, with 19 bases between. CDR3 size: 17 residues. CDR3 DNA: TGTGCCAGCAGCTTAACGAAAAGACGGTTTCAGGAAGAGACCCAGTACTTC. This codes for CASSLTKRRFQEETQYF.

The gene calls are TRBV2 and TRBJ2-7; 7 bases agree with TRBD1. This CDR3 comprises 14 residues. The V and J ends lost 6 bases and 0 bases, in that order; junction bases with no gene match: 5. Germline V gene lookup returns CDR1 SNHLY and CDR2 FYNNEI. The CDR3 loop reads CASRNRDSSYEQYF. For the CDR3, the DNA is TGTGCCAGCAGAAACCGGGACAGCTCCTACGAGCAGTACTTC.

V is TRBV15 and J is TRBJ1-5; D gene uncertain. Trimming left V 4 bases short and J 0 bases short, with 7 bases between. The CDR3 has 14 amino acids. Germline-derived CDR1 and CDR2 are LNHNV and YYDKDF (reference sequence). CDR3 nucleotide sequence: TGTGCCACCAGCATGAGGTATAGCAATCAGCCCCAGCATTTT. It yields the protein CATSMRYSNQPQHF.